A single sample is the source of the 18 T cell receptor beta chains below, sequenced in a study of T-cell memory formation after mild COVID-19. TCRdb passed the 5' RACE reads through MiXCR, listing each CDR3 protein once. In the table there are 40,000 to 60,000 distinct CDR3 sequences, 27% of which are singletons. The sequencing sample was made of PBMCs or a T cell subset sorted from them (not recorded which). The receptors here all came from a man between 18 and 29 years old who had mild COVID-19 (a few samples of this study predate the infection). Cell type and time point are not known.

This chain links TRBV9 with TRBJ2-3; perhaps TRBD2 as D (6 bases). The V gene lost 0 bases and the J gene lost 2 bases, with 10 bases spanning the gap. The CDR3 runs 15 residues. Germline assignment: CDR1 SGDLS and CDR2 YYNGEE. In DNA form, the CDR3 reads TGTGCCAGCAGCGTAGAACTAGCCTACACAGATACGCAGTATTTT. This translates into CASSVELAYTDTQYF.

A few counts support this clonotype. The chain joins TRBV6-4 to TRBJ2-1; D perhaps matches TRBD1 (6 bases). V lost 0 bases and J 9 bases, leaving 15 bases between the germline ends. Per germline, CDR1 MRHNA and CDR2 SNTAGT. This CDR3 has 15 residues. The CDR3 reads CASSDSSGAVSEQFF. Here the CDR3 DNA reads TGTGCCAGCAGTGACTCATCAGGGGCGGTGAGTGAGCAGTTCTTC.

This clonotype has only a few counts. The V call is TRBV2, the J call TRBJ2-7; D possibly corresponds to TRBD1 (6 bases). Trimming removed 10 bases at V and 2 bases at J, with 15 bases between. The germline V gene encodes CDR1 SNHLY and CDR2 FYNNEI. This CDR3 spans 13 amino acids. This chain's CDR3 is CATTGTLTYEQYF. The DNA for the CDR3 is TGTGCCACCACCGGGACACTGACCTACGAGCAGTACTTC. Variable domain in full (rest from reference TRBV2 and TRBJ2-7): EPEVTQTPSHQVTQMGQEVILRCVPISNHLYFYWYRQILGQKVEFLVSFYNNEISEKSEIFDDQFSVERPDGSNFTLKIRSTKLEDSAMYFCATTGTLTYEQYFGPGTRLTVT.

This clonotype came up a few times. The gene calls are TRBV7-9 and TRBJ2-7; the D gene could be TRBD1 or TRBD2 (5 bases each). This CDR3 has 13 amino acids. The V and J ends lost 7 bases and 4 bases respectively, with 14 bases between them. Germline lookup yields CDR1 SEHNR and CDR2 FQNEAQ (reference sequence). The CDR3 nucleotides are TGTGCCAGCACCGGGGCCTTGGGGTACGAGCAGTACTTC. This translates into CASTGALGYEQYF.

As DNA, the CDR3 is TGTGCCAGCACCTTAGCGGGGGGAAAAGAGACCCAGTACTTC. Amino acids: CASTLAGGKETQYF. This chain joins TRBV12-3 or TRBV12-4 and TRBJ2-5; 10 bases match TRBD2. The CDR3 consists of 14 residues. V dropped 7 bases and J dropped 3; count of bases not matched to a gene: 5.

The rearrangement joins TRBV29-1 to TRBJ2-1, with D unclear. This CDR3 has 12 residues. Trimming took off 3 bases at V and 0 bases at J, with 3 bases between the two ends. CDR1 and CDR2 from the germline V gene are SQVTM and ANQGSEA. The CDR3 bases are TGCAGCGTTGATCTCTCCTACAATGAGCAGTTCTTC. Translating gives CSVDLSYNEQFF.

CDR3 region: CASSVYGNKGTDTQYF. The CDR3 nucleotides are TGTGCCAGCAGTGTCTATGGGAACAAAGGCACAGATACGCAGTATTTT. The V call is TRBV2, the J call TRBJ2-3; the D is unclear. The CDR3 runs 16 residues. Trimming stripped 4 bases from V and 1 base from J, with 15 bases between. The germline CDR1 and CDR2 sequences are SNHLY and FYNNEI.

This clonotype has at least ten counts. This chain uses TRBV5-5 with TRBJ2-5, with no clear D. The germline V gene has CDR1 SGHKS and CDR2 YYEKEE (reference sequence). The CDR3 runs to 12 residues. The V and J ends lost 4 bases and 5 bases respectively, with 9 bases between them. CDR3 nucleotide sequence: TGTGCCAGCAGCCCGTTGGGCGAGACCCAGTACTTC. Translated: CASSPLGETQYF.

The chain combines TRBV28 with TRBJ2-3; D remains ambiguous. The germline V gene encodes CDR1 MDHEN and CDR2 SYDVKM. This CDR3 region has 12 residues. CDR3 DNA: TGTGCATCAAGTCGTTGGTCAGATACGCAGTATTTT. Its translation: CASSRWSDTQYF.

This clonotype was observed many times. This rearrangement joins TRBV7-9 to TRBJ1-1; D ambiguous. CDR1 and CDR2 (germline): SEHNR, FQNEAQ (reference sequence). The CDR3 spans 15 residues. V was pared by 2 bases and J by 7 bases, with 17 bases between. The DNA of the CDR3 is TGTGCCAGCAGCTTAAGTCCGCGGACTGTCAGTGAAGCTTTCTTT. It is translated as CASSLSPRTVSEAFF.

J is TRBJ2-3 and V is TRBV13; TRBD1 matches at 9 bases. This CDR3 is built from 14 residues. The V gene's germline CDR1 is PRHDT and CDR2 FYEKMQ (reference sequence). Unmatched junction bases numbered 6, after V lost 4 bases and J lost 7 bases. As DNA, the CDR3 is TGTGCCAGCAGCTCCGGACAGGGGAGTAATACGCAGTATTTT. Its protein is CASSSGQGSNTQYF.

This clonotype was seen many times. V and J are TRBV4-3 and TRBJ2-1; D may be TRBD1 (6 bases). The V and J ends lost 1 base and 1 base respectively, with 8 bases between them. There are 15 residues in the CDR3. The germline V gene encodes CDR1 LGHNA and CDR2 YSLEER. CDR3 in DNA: TGCGCCAGCAGCCAAGGGACAGCTTCCTACAATGAGCAGTTCTTC. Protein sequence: CASSQGTASYNEQFF.

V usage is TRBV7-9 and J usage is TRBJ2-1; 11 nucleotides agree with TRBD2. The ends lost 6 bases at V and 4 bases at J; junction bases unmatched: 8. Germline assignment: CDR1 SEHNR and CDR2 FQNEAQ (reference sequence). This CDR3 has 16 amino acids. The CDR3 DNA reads TGTGCCAGCAGTTTAACGGGACTAGCGGATTACAATGAGCAGTTCTTC. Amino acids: CASSLTGLADYNEQFF.

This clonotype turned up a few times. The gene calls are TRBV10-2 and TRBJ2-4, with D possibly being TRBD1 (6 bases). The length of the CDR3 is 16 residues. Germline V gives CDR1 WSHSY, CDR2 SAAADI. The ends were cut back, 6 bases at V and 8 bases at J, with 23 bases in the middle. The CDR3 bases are TGCGCCAGCAGCGCTCCGTTAGGGGGTATTTTTGACATTCAGTACTTC. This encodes CASSAPLGGIFDIQYF.

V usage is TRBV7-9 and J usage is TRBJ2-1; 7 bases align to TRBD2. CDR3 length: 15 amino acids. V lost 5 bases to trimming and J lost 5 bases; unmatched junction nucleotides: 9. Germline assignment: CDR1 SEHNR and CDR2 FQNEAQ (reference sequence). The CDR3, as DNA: TGTGCCAGCAGCACCCGAAGCGGGGTTGACAATGAGCAGTTCTTC. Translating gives CASSTRSGVDNEQFF.

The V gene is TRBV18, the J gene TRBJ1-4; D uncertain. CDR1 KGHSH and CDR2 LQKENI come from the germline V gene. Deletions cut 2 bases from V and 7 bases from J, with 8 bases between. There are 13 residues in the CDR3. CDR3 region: CASSPGWGEKLFF. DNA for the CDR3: TGTGCCAGCTCACCAGGGTGGGGTGAAAAACTGTTTTTT.

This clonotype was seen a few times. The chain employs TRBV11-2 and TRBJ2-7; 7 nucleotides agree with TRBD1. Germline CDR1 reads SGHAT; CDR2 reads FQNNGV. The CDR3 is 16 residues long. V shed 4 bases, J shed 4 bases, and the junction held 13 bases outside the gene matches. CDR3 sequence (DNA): TGTGCCAGCAGCTCAATAAGGGGATTGACAGGGTACGAGCAGTACTTC. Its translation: CASSSIRGLTGYEQYF.

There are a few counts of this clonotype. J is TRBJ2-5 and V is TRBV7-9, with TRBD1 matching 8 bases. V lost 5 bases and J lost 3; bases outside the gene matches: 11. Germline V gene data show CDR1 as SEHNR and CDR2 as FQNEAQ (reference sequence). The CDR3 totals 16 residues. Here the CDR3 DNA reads TGTGCCAGCAGCGTTTGGGACAGGAGCTCCGAAGAGACCCAGTACTTC. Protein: CASSVWDRSSEETQYF.